This section outlines one T cell receptor (beta chain) sequence together with its context. As yet, its antigen is unknown. A multiplex PCR was run with 60 Vbeta primers and 13 Jbeta primers. Original handling: About 88 million unique TCR beta chains, roughly 11 million of them shared, were counted by a later analysis. The assay was immunoSEQ multiplex PCR, and TCRdb's table has in-frame clones only and misses some. V and J calls and clone size come straight from that table; D and trimming were deduced from the DNA. The sample lists about 61,000 clones, 70% to 90% occurring once. This CDR3 is 15 amino acids long. Germline-derived CDR1 and CDR2 are SGHRS and YFSETQ. The V gene lost 0 bases and the J gene lost 0 bases, with 10 bases spanning the gap. This sample was included in a study of cytomegalovirus exposure and HLA in healthy donors. General study results and limits: As a later analysis revealed, most CMV-associated TCR beta chains appeared HLA-restricted.

This TCR came from a man aged 18 to 30 in good health and CMV-seronegative. The material sequenced was PBMCs. The rearrangement uses TRBV5-1 and TRBJ2-7; the D is unclear. CDR3 residues: CASSLETPSSYEQYF. In nucleotides, the CDR3 is TGCGCCAGCAGCTTGGAGACACCGAGCTCCTACGAGCAGTACTTC.